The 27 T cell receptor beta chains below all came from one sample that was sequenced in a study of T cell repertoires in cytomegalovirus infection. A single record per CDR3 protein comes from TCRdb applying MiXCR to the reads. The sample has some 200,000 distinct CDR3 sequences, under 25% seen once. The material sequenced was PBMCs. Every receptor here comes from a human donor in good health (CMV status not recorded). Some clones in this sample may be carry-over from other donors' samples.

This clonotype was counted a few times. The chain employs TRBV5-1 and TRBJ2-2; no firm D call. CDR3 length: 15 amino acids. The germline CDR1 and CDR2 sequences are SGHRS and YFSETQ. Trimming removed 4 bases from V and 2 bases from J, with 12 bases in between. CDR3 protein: CASSEAASNTGELFF. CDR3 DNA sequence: TGCGCCAGCAGCGAAGCAGCCTCAAACACCGGGGAGCTGTTTTTT.

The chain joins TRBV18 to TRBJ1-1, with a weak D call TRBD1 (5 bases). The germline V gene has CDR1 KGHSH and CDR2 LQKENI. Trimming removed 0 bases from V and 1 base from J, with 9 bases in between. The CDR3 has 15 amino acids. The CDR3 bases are TGTGCCAGCTCACCACCGGGACGCGCGAACACTGAAGCTTTCTTT. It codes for CASSPPGRANTEAFF.

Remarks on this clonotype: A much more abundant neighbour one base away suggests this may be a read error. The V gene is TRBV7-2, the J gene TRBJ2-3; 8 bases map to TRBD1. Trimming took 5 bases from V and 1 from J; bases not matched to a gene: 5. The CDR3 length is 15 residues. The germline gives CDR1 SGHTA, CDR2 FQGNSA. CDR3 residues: CASSPVGQGTDTQYF. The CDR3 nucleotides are TGTGCCAGCAGCCCAGTGGGACAGGGCACAGATACGCAGTATTTT.

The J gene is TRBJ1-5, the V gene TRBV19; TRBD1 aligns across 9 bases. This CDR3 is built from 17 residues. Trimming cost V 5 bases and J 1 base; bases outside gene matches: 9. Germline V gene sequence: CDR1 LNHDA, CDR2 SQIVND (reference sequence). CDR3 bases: TGTGCCAGTAGTTCTGGGACAGGGACCGTAAGCAATCAGCCCCAGCATTTT. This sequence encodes CASSSGTGTVSNQPQHF.

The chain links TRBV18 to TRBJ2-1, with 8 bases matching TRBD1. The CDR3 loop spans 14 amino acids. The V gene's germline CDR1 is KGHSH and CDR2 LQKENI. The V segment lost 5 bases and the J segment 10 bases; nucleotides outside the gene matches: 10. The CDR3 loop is CASSRGQGSVEQFF. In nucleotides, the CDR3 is TGTGCCAGCTCAAGAGGACAGGGCTCGGTAGAGCAGTTCTTC.

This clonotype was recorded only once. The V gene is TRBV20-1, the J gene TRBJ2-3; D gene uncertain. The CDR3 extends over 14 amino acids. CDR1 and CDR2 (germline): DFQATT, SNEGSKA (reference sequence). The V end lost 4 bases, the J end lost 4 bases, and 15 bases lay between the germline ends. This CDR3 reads CSAKRVAAPDTQYF. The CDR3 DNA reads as TGCAGTGCTAAGAGAGTAGCAGCCCCAGATACGCAGTATTTT.

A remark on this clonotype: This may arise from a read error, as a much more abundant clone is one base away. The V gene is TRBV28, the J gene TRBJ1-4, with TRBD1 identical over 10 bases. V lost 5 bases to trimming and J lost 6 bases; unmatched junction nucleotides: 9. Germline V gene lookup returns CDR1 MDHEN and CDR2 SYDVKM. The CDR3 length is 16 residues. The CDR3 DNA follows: TGTGCCAGCAGTCCGTTGACAGGGGGCGCAGATGAAAAACTGTTTTTT. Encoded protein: CASSPLTGGADEKLFF.

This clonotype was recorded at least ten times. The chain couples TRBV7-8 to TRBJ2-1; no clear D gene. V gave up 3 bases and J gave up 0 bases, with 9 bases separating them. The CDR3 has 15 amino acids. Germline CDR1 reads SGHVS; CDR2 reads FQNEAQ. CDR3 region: CASSFLQSSYNEQFF. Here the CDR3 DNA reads TGTGCCAGCAGCTTTTTGCAGAGCTCCTACAATGAGCAGTTCTTC.

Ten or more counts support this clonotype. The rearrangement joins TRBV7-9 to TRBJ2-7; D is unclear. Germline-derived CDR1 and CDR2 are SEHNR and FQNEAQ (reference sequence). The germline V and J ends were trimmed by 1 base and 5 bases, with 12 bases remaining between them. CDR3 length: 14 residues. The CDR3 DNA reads TGTGCCAGCAGCTTAGACTCCTGGATAGACGAGCAGTACTTC. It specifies CASSLDSWIDEQYF. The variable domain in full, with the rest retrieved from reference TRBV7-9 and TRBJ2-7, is DTGVSQNPRHKITKRGQNVTFRCDPISEHNRLYWYRQTLGQGPEFLTYFQNEAQLEKSRLLSDRFSAERPKGSFSTLEIQRTEQGDSAMYLCASSLDSWIDEQYFGPGTRLTVT.

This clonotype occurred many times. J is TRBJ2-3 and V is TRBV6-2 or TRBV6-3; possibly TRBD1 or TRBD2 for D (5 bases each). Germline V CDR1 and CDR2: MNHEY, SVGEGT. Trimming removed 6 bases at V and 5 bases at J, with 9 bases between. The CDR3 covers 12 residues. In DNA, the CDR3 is TGTGCCAGCAGCCCAGGGAGAGATACGCAGTATTTT. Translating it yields CASSPGRDTQYF.

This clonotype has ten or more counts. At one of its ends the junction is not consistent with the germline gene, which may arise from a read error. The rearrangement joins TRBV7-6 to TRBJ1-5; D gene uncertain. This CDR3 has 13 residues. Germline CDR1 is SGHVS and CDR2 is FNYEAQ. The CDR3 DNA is TGTGCTAGCAGCTTAGCCTGGGATCAGCCCCAGCATTTT. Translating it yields CASSLAWDQPQHF.

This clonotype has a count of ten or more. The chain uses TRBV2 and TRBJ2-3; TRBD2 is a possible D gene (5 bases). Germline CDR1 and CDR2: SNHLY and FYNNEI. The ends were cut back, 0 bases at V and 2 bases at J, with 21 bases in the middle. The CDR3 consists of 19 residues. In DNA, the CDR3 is TGTGCCAGCAGTGAAGCGCTTCCCGGGATCACCAGAGACACAGATACGCAGTATTTT. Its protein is CASSEALPGITRDTDTQYF.

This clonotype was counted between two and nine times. The DNA of the CDR3 is TGTGCCAGCAGAGACGTGGACAGACAAGAGACCCAGTACTTC. It yields the protein CASRDVDRQETQYF. The chain employs TRBV28 and TRBJ2-5; D perhaps matches TRBD1 (6 bases). The CDR3 consists of 14 residues. Trimming took 6 bases from V and 2 from J, leaving 13 bases between them. Germline CDR1 and CDR2: MDHEN and SYDVKM.

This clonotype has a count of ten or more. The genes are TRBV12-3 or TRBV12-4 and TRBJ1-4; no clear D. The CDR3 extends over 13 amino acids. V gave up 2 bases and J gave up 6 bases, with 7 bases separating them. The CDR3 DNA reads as TGTGCCAGCAGTTTATTCCCGGATGAAAAACTGTTTTTT. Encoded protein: CASSLFPDEKLFF.

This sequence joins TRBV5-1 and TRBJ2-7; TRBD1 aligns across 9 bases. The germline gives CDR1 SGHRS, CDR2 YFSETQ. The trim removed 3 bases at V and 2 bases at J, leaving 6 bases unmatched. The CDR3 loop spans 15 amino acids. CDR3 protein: CASSWGTGNPYEQYF. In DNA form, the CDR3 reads TGCGCCAGCAGCTGGGGGACAGGGAACCCCTACGAGCAGTACTTC. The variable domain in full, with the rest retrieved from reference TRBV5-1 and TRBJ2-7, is KAGVTQTPRYLIKTRGQQVTLSCSPISGHRSVSWYQQTPGQGLQFLFEYFSETQRNKGNFPGRFSGRQFSNSRSEMNVSTLELGDSALYLCASSWGTGNPYEQYFGPGTRLTVT.

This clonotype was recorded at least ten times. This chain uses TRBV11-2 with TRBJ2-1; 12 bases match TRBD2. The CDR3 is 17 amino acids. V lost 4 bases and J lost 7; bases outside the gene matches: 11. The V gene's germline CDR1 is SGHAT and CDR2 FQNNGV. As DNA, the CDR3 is TGTGCCAGCAGCTCAGCGGTCGGGCTAGCGGGGGGGAATGAGCAGTTCTTC. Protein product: CASSSAVGLAGGNEQFF.

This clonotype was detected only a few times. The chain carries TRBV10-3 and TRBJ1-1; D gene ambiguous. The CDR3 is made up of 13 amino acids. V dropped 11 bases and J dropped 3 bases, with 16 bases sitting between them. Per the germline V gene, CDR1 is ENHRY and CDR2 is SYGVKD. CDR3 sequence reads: CASQRERDTEAFF. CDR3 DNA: TGTGCCTCCCAAAGGGAGAGGGACACTGAAGCTTTCTTT.

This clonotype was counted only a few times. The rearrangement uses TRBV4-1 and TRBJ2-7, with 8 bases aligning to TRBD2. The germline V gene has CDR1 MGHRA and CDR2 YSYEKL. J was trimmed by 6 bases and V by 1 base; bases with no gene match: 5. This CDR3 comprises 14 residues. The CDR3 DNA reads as TGCGCCAGCAGCCAAGTTGGGACTAGAGGCGAGCAGTACTTC. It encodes CASSQVGTRGEQYF.

CDR3 region: CASTSGTGFQTQYF. The CDR3, as DNA: TGTGCCAGCACATCCGGGACAGGGTTTCAGACCCAGTACTTC. The chain combines TRBV12-3 or TRBV12-4 with TRBJ2-5; 9 nucleotides line up with TRBD1. V lost 7 bases to trimming and J lost 6 bases; unmatched junction nucleotides: 9. This CDR3 contains 14 residues.

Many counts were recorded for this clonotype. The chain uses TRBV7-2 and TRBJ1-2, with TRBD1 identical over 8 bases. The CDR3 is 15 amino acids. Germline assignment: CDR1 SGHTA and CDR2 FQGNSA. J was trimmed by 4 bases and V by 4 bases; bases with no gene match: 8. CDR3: CASSSRTGSAYGYTF. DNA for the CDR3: TGTGCCAGCAGCTCAAGGACAGGGTCGGCCTATGGCTACACCTTC.

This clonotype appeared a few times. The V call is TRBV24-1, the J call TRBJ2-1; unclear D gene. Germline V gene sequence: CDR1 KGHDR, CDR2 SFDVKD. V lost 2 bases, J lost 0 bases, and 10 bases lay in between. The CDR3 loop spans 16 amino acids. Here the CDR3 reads CATSDSAVRSYNEQFF. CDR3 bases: TGTGCCACCAGTGATTCGGCAGTCCGCTCCTACAATGAGCAGTTCTTC.

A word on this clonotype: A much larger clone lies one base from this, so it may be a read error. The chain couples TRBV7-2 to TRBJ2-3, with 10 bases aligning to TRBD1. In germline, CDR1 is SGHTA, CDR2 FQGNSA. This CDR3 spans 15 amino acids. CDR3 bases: TGTGCCAGCAGCTTAGTGGGACAGGGGCCAGATTCGCAGTATTTT. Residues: CASSLVGQGPDSQYF.

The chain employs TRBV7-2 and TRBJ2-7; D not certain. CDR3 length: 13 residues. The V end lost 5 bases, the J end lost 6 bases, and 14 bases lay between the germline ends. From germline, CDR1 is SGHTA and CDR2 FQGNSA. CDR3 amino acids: CASSVRTLSEQYF. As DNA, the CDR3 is TGTGCCAGCAGCGTGCGGACCCTTAGCGAGCAGTACTTC.

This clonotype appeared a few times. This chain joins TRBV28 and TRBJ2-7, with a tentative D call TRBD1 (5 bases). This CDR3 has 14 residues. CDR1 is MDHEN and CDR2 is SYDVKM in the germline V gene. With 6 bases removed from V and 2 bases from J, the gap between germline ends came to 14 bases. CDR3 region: CASRQSDRPYEQYF. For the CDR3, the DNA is TGTGCCAGCAGACAGTCCGACAGACCCTACGAGCAGTACTTC.

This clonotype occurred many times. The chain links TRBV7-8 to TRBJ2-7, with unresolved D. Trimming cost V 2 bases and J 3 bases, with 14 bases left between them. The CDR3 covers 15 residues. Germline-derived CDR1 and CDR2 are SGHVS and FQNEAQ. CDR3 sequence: CASSLIPGSHYEQYF. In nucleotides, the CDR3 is TGTGCCAGCAGCTTAATCCCGGGTTCTCACTACGAGCAGTACTTC.

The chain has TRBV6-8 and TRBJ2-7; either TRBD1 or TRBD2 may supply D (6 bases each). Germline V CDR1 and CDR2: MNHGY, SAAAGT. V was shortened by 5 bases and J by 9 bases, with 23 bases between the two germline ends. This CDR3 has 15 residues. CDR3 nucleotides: TGTGCCAGCAGTCCCGGACTAATCAAGCGAGGGGGGCAGTACTTC. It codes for CASSPGLIKRGGQYF.

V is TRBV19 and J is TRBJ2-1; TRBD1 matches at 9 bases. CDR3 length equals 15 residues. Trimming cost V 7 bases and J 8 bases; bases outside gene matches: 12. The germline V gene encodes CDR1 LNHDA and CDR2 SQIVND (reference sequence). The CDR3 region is CASTPGTGQSHEQFF. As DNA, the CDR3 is TGTGCCAGTACCCCCGGGACAGGGCAATCGCATGAGCAGTTCTTC.